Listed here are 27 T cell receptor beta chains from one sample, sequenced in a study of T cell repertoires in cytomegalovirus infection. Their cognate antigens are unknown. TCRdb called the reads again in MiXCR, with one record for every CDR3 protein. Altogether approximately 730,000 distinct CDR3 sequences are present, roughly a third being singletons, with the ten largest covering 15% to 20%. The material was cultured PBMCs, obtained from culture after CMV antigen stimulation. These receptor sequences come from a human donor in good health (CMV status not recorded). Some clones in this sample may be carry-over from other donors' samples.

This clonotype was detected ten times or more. Written as DNA, the CDR3 is TGTGCCAGCAGCTTAGTGGCCCAAGGTGATACGCAGTATTTT. This encodes CASSLVAQGDTQYF. The V call is TRBV7-2, the J call TRBJ2-3; D is undetermined. V was shortened by 1 base and J by 6 bases, with 11 bases between the two germline ends. This CDR3 spans 14 amino acids. The V gene's germline CDR1 is SGHTA and CDR2 FQGNSA.

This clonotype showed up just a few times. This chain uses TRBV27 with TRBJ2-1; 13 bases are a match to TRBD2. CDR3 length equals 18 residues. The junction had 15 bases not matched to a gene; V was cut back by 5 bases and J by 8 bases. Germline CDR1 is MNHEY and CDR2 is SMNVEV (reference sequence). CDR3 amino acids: CASSPIVFRTSGRYEQFF. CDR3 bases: TGTGCCAGCAGTCCCATCGTATTCCGGACTAGCGGGAGATATGAGCAGTTCTTC.

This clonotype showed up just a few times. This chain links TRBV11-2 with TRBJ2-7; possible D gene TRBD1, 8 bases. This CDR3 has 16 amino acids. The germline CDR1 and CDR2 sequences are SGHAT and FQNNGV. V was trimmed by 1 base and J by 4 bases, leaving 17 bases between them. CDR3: CASSLAGGQGAYEQYF. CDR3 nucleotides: TGTGCCAGCAGCTTAGCGGGAGGTCAGGGGGCGTACGAGCAGTACTTC. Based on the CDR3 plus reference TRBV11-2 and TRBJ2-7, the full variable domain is EAGVAQSPRYKIIEKRQSVAFWCNPISGHATLYWYQQILGQGPKLLIQFQNNGVVDDSQLPKDRFSAERLKGVDSTLKIQPAKLEDSAVYLCASSLAGGQGAYEQYFGPGTRLTVT.

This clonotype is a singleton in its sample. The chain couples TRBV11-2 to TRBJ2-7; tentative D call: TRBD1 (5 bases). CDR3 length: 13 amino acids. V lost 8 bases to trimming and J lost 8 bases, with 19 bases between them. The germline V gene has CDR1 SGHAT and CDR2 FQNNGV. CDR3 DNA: TGTGCCAGCTTCAGAGGCAGGGTAGGGAAGCAGTACTTC. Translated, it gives CASFRGRVGKQYF.

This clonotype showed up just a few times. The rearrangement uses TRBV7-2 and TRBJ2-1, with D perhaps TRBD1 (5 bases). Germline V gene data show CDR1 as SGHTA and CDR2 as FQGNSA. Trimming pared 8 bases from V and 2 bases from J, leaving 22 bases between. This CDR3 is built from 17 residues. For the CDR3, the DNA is TGTGCCAGCGCCCCCAGACCCAGGGCCCTCACCTACAATGAGCAGTTCTTC. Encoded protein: CASAPRPRALTYNEQFF.

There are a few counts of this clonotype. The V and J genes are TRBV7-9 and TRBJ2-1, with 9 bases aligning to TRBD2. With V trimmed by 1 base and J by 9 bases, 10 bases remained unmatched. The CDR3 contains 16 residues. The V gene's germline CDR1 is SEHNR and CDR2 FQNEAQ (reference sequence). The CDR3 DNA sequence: TGTGCCAGCAGCTTAGGCGGCGGGGGGGGCCTCGGTGAGCAGTTCTTC. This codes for CASSLGGGGGLGEQFF.

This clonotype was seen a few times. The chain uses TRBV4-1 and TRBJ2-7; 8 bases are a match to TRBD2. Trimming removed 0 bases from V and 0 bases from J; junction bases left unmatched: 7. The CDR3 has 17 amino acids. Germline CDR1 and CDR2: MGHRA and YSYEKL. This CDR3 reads CASSQELAGYSSYEQYF. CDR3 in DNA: TGCGCCAGCAGCCAAGAATTAGCGGGGTATAGCTCCTACGAGCAGTACTTC.

CDR3 residues: CASSVESSGGPKTQYF. For the CDR3, the DNA is TGTGCCAGCAGCGTAGAGTCTAGCGGGGGGCCCAAGACCCAGTACTTC. The gene calls are TRBV9 and TRBJ2-5, with 11 bases lining up with TRBD2. The J segment lost 6 bases and the V segment lost 0 bases, leaving 7 bases of the junction unmatched. The CDR3 totals 16 residues. Germline V lookup: CDR1 SGDLS, CDR2 YYNGEE.

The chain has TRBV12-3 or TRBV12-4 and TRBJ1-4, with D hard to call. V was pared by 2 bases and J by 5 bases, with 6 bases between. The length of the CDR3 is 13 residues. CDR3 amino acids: CASSLKPNEKLFF. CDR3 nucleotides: TGTGCCAGCAGTTTAAAACCCAATGAAAAACTGTTTTTT.

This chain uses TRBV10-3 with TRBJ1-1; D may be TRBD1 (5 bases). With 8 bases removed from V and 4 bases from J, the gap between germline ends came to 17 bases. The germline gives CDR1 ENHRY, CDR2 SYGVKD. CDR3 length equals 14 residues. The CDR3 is CAISVGGSVTEAFF. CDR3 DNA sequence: TGTGCCATCTCGGTTGGGGGGTCGGTCACTGAAGCTTTCTTT.

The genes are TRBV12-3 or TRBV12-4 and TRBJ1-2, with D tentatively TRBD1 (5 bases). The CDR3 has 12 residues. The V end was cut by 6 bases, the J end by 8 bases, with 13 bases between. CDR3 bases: TGTGCCAGCAGCACCGGGGGATGGGGCTACACCTTC. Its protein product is CASSTGGWGYTF.

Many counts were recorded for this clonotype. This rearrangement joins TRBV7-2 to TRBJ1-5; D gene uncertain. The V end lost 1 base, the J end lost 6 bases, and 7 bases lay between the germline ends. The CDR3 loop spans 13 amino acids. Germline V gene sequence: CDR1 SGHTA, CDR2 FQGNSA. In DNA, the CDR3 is TGTGCCAGCAGCTTAGGGTGGGGTCAGCCCCAGCATTTT. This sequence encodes CASSLGWGQPQHF.

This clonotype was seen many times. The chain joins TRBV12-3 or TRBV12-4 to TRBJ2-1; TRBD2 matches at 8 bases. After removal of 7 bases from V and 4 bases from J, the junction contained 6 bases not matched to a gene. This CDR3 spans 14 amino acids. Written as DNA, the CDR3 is TGTGCCAGCAACCTACTAGCGGAGTACAATGAGCAGTTCTTC. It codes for CASNLLAEYNEQFF.

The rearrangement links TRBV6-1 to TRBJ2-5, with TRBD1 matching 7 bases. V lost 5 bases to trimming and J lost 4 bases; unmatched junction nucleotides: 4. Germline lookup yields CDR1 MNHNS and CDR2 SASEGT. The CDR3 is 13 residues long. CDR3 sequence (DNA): TGTGCCAGCAGTCGGAGACAGGGAGAGACCCAGTACTTC. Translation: CASSRRQGETQYF.

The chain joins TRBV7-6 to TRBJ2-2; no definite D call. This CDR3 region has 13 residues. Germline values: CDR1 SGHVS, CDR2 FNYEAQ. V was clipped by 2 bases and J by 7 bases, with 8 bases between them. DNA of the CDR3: TGTGCCAGCAGCTTATTGGTTAACGGGGAGCTGTTTTTT. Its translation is CASSLLVNGELFF.

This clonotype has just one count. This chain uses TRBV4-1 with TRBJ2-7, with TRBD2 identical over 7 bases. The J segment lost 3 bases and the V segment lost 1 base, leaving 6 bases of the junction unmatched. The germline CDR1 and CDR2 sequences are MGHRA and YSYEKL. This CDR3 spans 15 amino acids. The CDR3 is CASSQGVGGVYEQYF. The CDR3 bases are TGCGCCAGCAGCCAAGGGGTGGGAGGGGTCTACGAGCAGTACTTC.

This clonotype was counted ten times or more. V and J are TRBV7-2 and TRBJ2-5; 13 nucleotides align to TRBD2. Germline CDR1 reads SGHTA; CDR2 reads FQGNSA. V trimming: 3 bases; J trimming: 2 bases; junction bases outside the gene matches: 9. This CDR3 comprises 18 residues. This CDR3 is CASSFWTSGGLIQETQYF. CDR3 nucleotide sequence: TGTGCCAGCAGCTTTTGGACTAGCGGGGGCCTGATACAAGAGACCCAGTACTTC.

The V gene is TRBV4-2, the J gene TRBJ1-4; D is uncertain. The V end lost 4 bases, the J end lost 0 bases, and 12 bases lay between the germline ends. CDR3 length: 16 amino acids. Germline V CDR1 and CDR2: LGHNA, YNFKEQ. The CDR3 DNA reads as TGTGCCAGCAGCCGGGGAAGTGGGTCAACTAATGAAAAACTGTTTTTT. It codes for CASSRGSGSTNEKLFF.

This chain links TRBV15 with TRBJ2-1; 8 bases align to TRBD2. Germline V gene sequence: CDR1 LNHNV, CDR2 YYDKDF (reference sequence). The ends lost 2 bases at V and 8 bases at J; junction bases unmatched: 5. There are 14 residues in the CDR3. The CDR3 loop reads CATSRSGGGDEQFF. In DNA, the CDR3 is TGTGCCACCAGCAGATCGGGGGGGGGCGATGAGCAGTTCTTC.

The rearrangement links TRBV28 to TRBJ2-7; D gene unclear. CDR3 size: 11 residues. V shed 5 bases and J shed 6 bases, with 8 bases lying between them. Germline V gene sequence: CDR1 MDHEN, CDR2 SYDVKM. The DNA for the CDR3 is TGTGCCAGCAGTGTCCTTGTCGAGCAGTACTTC. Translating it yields CASSVLVEQYF.

The CDR3, as DNA: TGTGCCAGCAGCCGGACAGCCCGGGATGAGCAGTTCTTC. Translating it yields CASSRTARDEQFF. The chain employs TRBV12-3 or TRBV12-4 and TRBJ2-1, with TRBD1 as a possible D gene (6 bases). The CDR3 contains 13 residues. V was trimmed by 6 bases and J by 8 bases, leaving 14 bases between them.

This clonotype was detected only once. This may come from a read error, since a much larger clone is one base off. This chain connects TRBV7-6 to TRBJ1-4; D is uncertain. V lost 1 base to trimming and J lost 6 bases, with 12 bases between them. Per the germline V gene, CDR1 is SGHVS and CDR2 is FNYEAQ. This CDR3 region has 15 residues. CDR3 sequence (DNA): TGTGCCAGCAGCTTAGAAGTTCCGAGGGATGAAAAACTGTTTTTT. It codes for CASSLEVPRDEKLFF.

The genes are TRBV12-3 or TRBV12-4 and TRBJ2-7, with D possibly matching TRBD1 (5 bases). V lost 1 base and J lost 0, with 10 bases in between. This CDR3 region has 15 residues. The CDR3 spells CASSLGGSISYEQYF. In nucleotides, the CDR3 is TGTGCCAGCAGTTTAGGGGGCAGTATCTCCTACGAGCAGTACTTC.

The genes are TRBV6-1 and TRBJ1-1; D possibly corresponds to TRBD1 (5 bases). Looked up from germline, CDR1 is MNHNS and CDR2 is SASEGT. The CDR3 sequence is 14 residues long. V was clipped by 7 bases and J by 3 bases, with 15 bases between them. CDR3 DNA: TGTGCCAGCAAAGGGGCGCCGGGCTACACTGAAGCTTTCTTT. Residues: CASKGAPGYTEAFF.

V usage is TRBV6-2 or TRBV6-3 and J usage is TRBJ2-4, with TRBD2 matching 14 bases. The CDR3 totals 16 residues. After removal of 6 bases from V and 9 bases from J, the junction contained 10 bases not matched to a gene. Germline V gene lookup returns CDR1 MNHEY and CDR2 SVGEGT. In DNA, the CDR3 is TGTGCCAGCAGACCCGGGACTAGCGGGAGAAGGGGCATTCAGTACTTC. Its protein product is CASRPGTSGRRGIQYF.

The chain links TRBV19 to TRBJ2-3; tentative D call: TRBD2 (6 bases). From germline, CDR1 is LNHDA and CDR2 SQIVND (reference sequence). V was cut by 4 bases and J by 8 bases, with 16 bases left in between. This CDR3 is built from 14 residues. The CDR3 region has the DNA TGTGCCAGTAGTACGGAGGGGACCTATGGTACGCAGTATTTT. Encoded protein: CASSTEGTYGTQYF.

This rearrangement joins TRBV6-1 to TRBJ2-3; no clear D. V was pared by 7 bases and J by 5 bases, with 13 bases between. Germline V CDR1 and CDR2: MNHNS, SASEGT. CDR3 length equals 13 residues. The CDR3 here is CASTGSIRDTQYF. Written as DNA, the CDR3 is TGTGCCAGCACCGGGTCCATAAGAGATACGCAGTATTTT.